Reported below is one TCR beta chain. The protocol was immunoSEQ multiplex PCR, while the TCRdb copy is restricted to in-frame clones and leaves out a portion. The table has 9,700 or so clones, 80% to 90% seen once. Germline V gene sequence: CDR1 SGHVS, CDR2 FQNEAQ. The CDR3 is 13 residues long. V lost 1 base and J lost 10, with 8 bases in between. The entry originates in a study of blood T cell dynamics during melanoma immunotherapy. Noted time point: pre-treatment baseline. Sampling occurred pretreatment (T0) and at week 3 (W3), after cycle one of checkpoint blockade. Disease control meant complete response, partial response or stable disease at 12 weeks.

The clonotype originates from a human donor with melanoma. The sample was blood, taken from a patient treated with checkpoint blockade. The chain uses TRBV7-8 and TRBJ1-6; D gene ambiguous. The CDR3 protein is CASSLERRSPLHF. The CDR3 DNA sequence: TGTGCCAGCAGCTTAGAACGTCGGTCACCCCTCCACTTT.